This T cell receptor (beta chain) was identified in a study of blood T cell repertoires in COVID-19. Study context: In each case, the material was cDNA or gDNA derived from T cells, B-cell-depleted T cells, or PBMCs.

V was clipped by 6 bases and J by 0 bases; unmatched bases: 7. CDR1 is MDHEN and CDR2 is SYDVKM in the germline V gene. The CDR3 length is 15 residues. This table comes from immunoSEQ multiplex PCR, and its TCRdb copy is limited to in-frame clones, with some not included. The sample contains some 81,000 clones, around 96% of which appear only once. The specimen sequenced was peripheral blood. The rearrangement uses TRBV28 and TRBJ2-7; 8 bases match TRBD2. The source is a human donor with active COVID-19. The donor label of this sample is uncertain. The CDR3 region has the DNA TGTGCCAGCAGCTATATAGCGGGGAGCTCCTACGAGCAGTACTTC. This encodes CASSYIAGSSYEQYF.